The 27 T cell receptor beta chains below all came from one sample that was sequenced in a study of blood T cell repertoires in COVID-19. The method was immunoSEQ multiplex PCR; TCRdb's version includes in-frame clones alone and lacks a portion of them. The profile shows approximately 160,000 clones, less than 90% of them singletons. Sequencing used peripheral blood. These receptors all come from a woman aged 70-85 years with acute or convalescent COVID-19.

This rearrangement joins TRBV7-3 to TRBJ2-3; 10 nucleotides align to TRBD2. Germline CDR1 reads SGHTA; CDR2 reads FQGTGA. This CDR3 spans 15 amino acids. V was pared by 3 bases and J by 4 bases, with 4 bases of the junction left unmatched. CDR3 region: CASSLTSGPSDTQYF. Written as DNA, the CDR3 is TGTGCCAGCAGCTTGACTAGCGGGCCCTCAGATACGCAGTATTTT.

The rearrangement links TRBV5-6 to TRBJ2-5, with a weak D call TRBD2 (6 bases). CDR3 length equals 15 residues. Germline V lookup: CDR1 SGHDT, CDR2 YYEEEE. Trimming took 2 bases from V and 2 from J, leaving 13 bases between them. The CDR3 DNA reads TGTGCCAGCAGCTTCTGGAGGGGACTGCAAGAGACCCAGTACTTC. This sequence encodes CASSFWRGLQETQYF.

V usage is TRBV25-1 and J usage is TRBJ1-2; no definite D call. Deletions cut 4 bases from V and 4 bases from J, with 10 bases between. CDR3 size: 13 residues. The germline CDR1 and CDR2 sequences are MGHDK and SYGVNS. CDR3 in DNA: TGTGCCAGCAGTGCAATGGTTAGCTATGGCTACACCTTC. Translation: CASSAMVSYGYTF.

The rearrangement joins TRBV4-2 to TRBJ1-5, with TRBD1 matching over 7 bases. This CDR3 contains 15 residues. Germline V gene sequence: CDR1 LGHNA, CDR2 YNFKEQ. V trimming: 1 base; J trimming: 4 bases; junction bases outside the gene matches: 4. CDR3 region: CASSQGPGQNQPQHF. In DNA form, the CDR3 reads TGTGCCAGCAGCCAAGGCCCGGGACAGAATCAGCCCCAGCATTTT.

CDR3 residues: CASSPRGRDGYTF. DNA for the CDR3: TGTGCCAGCAGCCCCAGGGGTCGGGATGGCTACACCTTC. The chain has TRBV5-6 and TRBJ1-2, with D tentatively TRBD1 (6 bases). Trimming left V 4 bases short and J 6 bases short, with 13 bases between. Germline CDR1 reads SGHDT; CDR2 reads YYEEEE. This CDR3 is 13 amino acids long.

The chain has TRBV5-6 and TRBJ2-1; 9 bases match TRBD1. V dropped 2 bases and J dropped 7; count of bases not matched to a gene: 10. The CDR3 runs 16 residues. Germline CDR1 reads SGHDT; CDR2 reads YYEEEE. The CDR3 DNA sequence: TGTGCCAGCAGCTTTTCTGGGGGGACAGGGATGAATGAGCAGTTCTTC. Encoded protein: CASSFSGGTGMNEQFF.

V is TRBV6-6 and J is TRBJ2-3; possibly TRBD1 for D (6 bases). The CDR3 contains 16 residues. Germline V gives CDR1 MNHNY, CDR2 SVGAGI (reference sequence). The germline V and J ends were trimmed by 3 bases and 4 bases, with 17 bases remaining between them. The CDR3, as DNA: TGTGCCAGCAGTTATCTCACAGGGTCCCTTCCAGATACGCAGTATTTT. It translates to CASSYLTGSLPDTQYF.

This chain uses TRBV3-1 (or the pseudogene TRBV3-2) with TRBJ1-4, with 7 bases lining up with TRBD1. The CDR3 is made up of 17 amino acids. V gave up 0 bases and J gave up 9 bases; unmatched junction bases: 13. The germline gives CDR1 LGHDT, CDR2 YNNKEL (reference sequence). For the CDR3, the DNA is TGTGCCAGCAGCCAAGATAGCGGGACAGCCGCAGGTAAAAAACTGTTTTTT. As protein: CASSQDSGTAAGKKLFF.

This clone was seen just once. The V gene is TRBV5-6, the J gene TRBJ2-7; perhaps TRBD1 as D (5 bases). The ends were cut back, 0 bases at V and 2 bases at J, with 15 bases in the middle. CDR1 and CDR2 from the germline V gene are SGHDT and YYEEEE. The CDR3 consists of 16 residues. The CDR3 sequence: CASSLVGQGEPYEQYF. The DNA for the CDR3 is TGTGCCAGCAGCTTGGTCGGGCAGGGTGAACCCTACGAGCAGTACTTC.

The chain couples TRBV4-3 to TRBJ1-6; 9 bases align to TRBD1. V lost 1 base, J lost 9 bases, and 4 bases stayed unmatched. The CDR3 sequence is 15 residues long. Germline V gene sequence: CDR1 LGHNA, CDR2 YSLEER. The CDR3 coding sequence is TGCGCCAGCAGCCAAGGGACAGGGGTTTCTTCACCCCTCCACTTT. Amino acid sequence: CASSQGTGVSSPLHF.

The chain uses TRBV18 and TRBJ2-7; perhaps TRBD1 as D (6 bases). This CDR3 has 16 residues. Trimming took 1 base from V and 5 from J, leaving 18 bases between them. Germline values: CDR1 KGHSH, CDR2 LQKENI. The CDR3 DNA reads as TGTGCCAGCTCACCACAATTAACAGGGCAGTCGGACGAGCAGTACTTC. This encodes CASSPQLTGQSDEQYF.

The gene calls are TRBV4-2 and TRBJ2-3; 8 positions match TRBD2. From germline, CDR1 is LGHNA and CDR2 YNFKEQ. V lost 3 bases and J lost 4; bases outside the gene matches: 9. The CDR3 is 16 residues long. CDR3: CASSQGGTSISDTQYF. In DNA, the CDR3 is TGTGCCAGCAGCCAGGGCGGGACTAGTATATCAGATACGCAGTATTTT.

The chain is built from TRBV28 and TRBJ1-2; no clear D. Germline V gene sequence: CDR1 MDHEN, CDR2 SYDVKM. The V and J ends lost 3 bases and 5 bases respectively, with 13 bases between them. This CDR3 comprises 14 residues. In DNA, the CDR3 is TGTGCCAGCAGTTTGTCGAAGACGGGATATGGCTACACCTTC. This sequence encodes CASSLSKTGYGYTF.

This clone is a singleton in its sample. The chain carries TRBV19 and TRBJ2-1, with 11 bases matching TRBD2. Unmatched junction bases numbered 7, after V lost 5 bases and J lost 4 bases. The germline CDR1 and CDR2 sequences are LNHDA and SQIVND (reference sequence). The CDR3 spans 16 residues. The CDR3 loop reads CASSLWTSGRYNEQFF. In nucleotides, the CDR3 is TGTGCCAGTAGTCTATGGACTAGCGGGCGGTACAATGAGCAGTTCTTC. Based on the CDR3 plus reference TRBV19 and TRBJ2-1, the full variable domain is DGGITQSPKYLFRKEGQNVTLSCEQNLNHDAMYWYRQDPGQGLRLIYYSQIVNDFQKGDIAEGYSVSREKKESFPLTVTSAQKNPTAFYLCASSLWTSGRYNEQFFGPGTRLTVL.

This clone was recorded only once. Written as DNA, the CDR3 is TGTGCCAGTCACCTAGCGGGGAGCACAGATACGCAGTATTTT. It is translated as CASHLAGSTDTQYF. The chain carries TRBV19 and TRBJ2-3, with 9 bases identical to TRBD2. The CDR3 is 14 residues long. After removal of 8 bases from V and 0 bases from J, the junction contained 3 bases not matched to a gene. Germline V gives CDR1 LNHDA, CDR2 SQIVND (reference sequence).

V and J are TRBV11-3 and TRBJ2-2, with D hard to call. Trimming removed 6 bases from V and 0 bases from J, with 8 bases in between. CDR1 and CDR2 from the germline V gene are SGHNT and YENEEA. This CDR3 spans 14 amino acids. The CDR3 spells CASSDEPNTGELFF. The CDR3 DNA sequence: TGTGCCAGCAGTGATGAGCCGAACACCGGGGAGCTGTTTTTT.

CDR3 in amino acids: CASTFDRAATNEKLFF. CDR3 nucleotides: TGCGCCAGCACCTTCGACAGAGCCGCAACTAATGAAAAACTGTTTTTT. The chain carries TRBV5-1 and TRBJ1-4; the D gene is possibly TRBD1 (5 bases). Trimming removed 6 bases from V and 0 bases from J, with 15 bases in between. This CDR3 is built from 16 residues. Germline values: CDR1 SGHRS, CDR2 YFSETQ.

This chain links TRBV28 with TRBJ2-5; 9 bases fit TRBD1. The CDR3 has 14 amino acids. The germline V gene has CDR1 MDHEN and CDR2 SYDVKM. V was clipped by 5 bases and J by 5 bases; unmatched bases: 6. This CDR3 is CASSPGQGPETQYF. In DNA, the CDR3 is TGTGCCAGCAGTCCGGGACAGGGTCCTGAGACCCAGTACTTC.

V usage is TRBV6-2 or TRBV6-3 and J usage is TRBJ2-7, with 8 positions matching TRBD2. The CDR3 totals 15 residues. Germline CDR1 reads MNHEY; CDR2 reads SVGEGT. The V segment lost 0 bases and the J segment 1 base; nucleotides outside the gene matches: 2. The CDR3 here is CASSYSSGTSYEQYF. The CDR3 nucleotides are TGTGCCAGCAGTTACTCTAGCGGGACTTCCTACGAGCAGTACTTC.

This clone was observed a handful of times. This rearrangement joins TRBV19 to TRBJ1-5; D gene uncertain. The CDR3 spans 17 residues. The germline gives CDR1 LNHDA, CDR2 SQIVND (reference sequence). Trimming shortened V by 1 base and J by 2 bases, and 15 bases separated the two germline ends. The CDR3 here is CASSIGRGPPRNQPQHF. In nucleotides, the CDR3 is TGTGCCAGTAGTATAGGCCGGGGTCCGCCTCGCAATCAGCCCCAGCATTTT.

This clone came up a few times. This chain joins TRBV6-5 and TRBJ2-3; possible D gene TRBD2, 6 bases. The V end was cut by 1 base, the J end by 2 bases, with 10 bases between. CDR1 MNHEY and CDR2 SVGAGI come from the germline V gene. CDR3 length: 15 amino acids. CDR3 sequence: CASSYWGLVTDTQYF. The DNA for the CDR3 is TGTGCCAGCAGTTACTGGGGACTCGTCACAGATACGCAGTATTTT.

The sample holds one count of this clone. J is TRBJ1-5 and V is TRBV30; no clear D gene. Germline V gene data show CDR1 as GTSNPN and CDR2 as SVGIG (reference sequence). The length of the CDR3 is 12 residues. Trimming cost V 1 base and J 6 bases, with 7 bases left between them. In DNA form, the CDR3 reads TGTGCCTGGAGTGCCGGTGGTCAGCCCCAGCATTTT. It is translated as CAWSAGGQPQHF.

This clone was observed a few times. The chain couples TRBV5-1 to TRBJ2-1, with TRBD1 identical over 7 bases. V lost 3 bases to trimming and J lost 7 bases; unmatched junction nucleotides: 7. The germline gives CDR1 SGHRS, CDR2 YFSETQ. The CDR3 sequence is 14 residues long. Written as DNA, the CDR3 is TGCGCCAGCAGCTCCACAGGGGTGTGGAATGAGCAGTTCTTC. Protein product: CASSSTGVWNEQFF.

CDR3 in amino acids: CASSMTGIANEKLFF. The CDR3 DNA reads TGTGCCAGTAGCATGACAGGGATAGCTAATGAAAAACTGTTTTTT. The chain joins TRBV19 to TRBJ1-4, with TRBD1 identical over 7 bases. Trimming at V came to 6 bases and at J to 3 bases, leaving 7 bases not matched to a gene. Germline CDR1 and CDR2: LNHDA and SQIVND (reference sequence). The CDR3 has 15 residues.

CDR3 coding DNA: TGTGCCAGCAGCTCGACAGTGACTGAAGCTTTCTTT. Residues: CASSSTVTEAFF. This sequence joins TRBV7-2 and TRBJ1-1; possibly TRBD1 for D (5 bases). The CDR3 loop spans 12 amino acids. The V gene's germline CDR1 is SGHTA and CDR2 FQGNSA. V lost 4 bases and J lost 5, with 8 bases in between.

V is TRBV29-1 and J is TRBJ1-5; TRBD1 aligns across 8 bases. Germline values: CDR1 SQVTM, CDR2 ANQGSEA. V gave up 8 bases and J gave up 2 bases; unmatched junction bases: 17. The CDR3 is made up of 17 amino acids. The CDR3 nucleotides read TGCAGCACCGAACGGACAGGGACCACCTCGGGCAATCAGCCCCAGCATTTT. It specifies CSTERTGTTSGNQPQHF. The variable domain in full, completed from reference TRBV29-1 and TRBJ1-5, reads SAVISQKPSRDICQRGTSLTIQCQVDSQVTMMFWYRQQPGQSLTLIATANQGSEATYESGFVIDKFPISRPNLTFSTLTVSNMSPEDSSIYLCSTERTGTTSGNQPQHFGDGTRLSIL.

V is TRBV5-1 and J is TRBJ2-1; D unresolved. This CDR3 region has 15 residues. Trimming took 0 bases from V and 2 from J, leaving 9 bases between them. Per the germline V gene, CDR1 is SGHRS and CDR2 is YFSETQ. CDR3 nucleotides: TGCGCCAGCAGCTTGGAACTAACCACCTACAATGAGCAGTTCTTC. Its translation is CASSLELTTYNEQFF.